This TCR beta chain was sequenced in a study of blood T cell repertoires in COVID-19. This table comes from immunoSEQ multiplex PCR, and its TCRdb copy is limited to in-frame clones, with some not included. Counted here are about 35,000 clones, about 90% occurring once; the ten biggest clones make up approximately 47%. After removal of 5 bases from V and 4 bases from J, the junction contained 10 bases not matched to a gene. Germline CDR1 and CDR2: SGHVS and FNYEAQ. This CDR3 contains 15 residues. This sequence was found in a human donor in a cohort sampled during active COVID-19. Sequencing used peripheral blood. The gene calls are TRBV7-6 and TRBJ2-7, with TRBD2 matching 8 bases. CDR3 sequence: CASSPGGAGFYEQYF. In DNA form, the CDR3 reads TGTGCCAGCAGCCCCGGGGGGGCCGGTTTTTACGAGCAGTACTTC. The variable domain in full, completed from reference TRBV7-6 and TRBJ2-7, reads GAGVSQSPRYKVTKRGQDVALRCDPISGHVSLYWYRQALGQGPEFLTYFNYEAQQDKSGLPNDRFSAERPEGSISTLTIQRTEQRDSAMYRCASSPGGAGFYEQYFGPGTRLTVT.